This is a list of T cell receptor beta chains from one sample in a study of blood T cell repertoires in COVID-19. The method was immunoSEQ multiplex PCR; TCRdb's version includes in-frame clones alone and lacks a portion of them. Among roughly 250,000 clones listed, roughly 90% were seen once. Sequenced: PBMCs or T cells enriched from blood (not recorded which). These receptors all stem from a woman in her 30s with acute COVID-19. Both conserved end residues are part of each CDR3. D genes are given only for firm matches. Size values are once, few and many counts, or a class for expanded clones, and some rows have none.

J | D | length | size | V | CDR3 | DNA
TRBJ2-1 | NA | 15 | NA | TRBV11-2 | CASSLVSSRYNEQFF | TGTGCCAGCAGCTTAGTCTCCTCCAGATACAATGAGCAGTTCTTC
TRBJ1-1 | NA | 10 | NA | TRBV30 | CARLDTEAFF | TGTGCCCGGTTAGACACTGAAGCTTTCTTT
TRBJ2-3 | TRBD2 | 15 | NA | TRBV10-3 | CAISDSGGATDTQYF | TGTGCCATCAGTGATAGCGGGGGGGCCACGGATACGCAGTATTTT
TRBJ2-1 | NA | 13 | once | TRBV4-3 | CASSQDRGREQFF | TGCGCCAGCAGCCAAGATAGGGGCCGTGAGCAGTTCTTC
TRBJ1-1 | TRBD1 | 14 | few | TRBV3-1/TRBV3-2 | CASSPQQGVAEAFF | TGTGCCAGCAGCCCACAACAGGGGGTTGCTGAAGCTTTCTTT
TRBJ2-1 | NA | 14 | NA | TRBV12-5 | CASGWGDGHNEQFF | TGTGCTAGTGGTTGGGGGGACGGACACAATGAGCAGTTCTTC
TRBJ1-2 | TRBD1 | 14 | NA | TRBV2 | CASRSGTENYGYTF | TGTGCCAGCAGATCCGGGACAGAGAACTATGGCTACACCTTC
TRBJ2-1 | TRBD1 | 16 | few | TRBV18 | CASSAPTGGSYNEQFF | TGTGCCAGCTCAGCTCCGACAGGGGGCTCCTACAATGAGCAGTTCTTC
TRBJ1-2 | TRBD1 | 16 | NA | TRBV10-2 | CASSVAGGTSNYGYTF | TGCGCCAGCAGTGTGGCAGGGGGGACCTCTAACTATGGCTACACCTTC
TRBJ2-7 | NA | 15 | NA | TRBV7-9 | CASTGGAGASYEQYF | TGTGCCAGCACCGGGGGCGCCGGAGCGTCCTACGAGCAGTACTTC
TRBJ2-1 | NA | 14 | NA | TRBV19 | CASSIGEVSDEQFF | TGTGCCAGTAGTATAGGCGAGGTATCGGATGAGCAGTTCTTC
TRBJ1-1 | TRBD1 | 13 | NA | TRBV5-1 | CASRGDRVIEAFF | TGCGCCAGCAGGGGGGACAGGGTTATTGAAGCTTTCTTT
TRBJ1-6 | TRBD1 | 16 | NA | TRBV11-2 | CASSPTKGAVNSPLHF | TGTGCCAGCAGCCCAACTAAGGGGGCAGTTAATTCACCCCTCCACTTT
TRBJ2-1 | TRBD2 | 17 | NA | TRBV25-1 | CASSSPPGLAGYNEQFF | TGTGCCAGCAGCAGCCCCCCGGGACTAGCGGGATACAATGAGCAGTTCTTC
TRBJ1-2 | TRBD1 | 13 | NA | TRBV7-6 | CASSFAGGYGYTF | TGTGCCAGCAGCTTTGCAGGGGGGTATGGCTACACCTTC
TRBJ1-2 | NA | 13 | NA | TRBV10-1 | CASSAWTTGGYTF | TGCGCCAGCTCGGCCTGGACAACCGGCGGCTACACCTTC
TRBJ2-7 | NA | 13 | NA | TRBV7-6 | CASSLGRGYEQYF | TGTGCCAGCAGCTTAGGCAGGGGATACGAGCAGTACTTC
TRBJ2-3 | NA | 17 | NA | TRBV7-8 | CASSSLPGERGTDTQYF | TGTGCCAGCAGCTCCCTCCCCGGGGAACGCGGCACAGATACGCAGTATTTT
TRBJ1-2 | TRBD1 | 15 | NA | TRBV7-2 | CASSLSRDSSSGYTF | TGTGCCAGCAGTCTTAGTCGGGACAGTTCGAGCGGCTACACCTTC
TRBJ2-5 | TRBD2 | 17 | NA | TRBV15 | CATSRGLAGTHQETQYF | TGTGCCACCAGCAGGGGACTAGCGGGGACCCACCAAGAGACCCAGTACTTC
TRBJ1-2 | NA | 14 | few | TRBV11-2 | CASSLGVGGYGYTF | TGTGCCAGCAGCTTGGGGGTGGGAGGGTATGGCTACACCTTC
TRBJ2-7 | TRBD1 | 13 | NA | TRBV10-1 | CASSEDREYEQYF | TGCGCCAGCAGTGAGGACAGGGAGTACGAGCAGTACTTC